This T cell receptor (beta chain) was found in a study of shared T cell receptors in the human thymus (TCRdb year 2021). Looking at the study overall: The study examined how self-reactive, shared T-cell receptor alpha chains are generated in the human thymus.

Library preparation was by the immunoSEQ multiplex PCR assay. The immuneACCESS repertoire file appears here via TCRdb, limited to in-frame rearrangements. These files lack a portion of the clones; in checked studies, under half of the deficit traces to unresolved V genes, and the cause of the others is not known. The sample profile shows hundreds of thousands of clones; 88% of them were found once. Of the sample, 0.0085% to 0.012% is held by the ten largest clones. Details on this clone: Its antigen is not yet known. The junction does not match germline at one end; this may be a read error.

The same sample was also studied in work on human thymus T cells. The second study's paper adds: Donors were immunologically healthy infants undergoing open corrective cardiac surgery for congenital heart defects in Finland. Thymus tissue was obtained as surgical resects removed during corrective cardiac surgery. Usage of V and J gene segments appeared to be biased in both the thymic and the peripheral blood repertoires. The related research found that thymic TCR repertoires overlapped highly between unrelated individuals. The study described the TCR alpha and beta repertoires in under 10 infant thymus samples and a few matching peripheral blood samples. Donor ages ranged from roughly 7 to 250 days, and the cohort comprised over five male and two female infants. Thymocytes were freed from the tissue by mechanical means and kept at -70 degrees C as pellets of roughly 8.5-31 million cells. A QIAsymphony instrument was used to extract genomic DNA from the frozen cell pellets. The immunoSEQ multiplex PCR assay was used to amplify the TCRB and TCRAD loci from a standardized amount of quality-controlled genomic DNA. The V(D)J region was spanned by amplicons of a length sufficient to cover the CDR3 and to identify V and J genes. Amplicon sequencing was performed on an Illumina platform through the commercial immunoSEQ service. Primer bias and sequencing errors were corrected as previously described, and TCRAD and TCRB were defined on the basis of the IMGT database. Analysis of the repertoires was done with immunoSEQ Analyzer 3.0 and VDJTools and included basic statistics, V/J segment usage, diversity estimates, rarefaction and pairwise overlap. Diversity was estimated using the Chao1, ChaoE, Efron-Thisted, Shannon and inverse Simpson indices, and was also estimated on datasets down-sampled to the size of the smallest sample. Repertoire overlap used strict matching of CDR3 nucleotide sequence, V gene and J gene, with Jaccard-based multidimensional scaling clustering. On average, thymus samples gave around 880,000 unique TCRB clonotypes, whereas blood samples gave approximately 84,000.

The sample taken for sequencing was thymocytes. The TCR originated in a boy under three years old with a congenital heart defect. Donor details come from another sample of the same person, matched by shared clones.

The sequenced DNA is TGCGCCAGCAGCTTGGCGCTGTTCAGCGTGGACTCCTCCTCCCACGAGCAGTACTTC. It encodes CASSLALFSVDSSSHEQYF. The V gene is TRBV5-1 and the J gene is TRBJ2-7; perhaps TRBD2 is the D gene, with 5 bases matching. As encoded in the germline V gene, CDR1 is SGHRS while CDR2 is YFSETQ. Measured from the cysteine to the phenylalanine, the CDR3 is 19 residues long. Only the CDR3 DNA is retained, 57 bases long and in frame from the first base.